A selection of T cell receptor beta chains follows, all from one sample in a study of metastatic and nonmetastatic thyroid tumors. TCRdb re-analyzed the PCR reads through MiXCR. The repertoire consists of about 49,000 clones, with roughly 20% occurring once and the leading ten covering roughly 4.2%. The sample taken for sequencing was blood. All receptors come from a female donor with papillary thyroid cancer or a benign thyroid nodule (not recorded which). Some clones in this sample may be carry-over from other donors' samples. Each CDR3 is given with its conserved first and last residue. Fields, in order: clone size, J gene, V gene, CDR3 protein. Size tells how often a clone was seen (once, few, many) or the class of an expanded clone, and some rows leave it out.

>many|TRBJ2-7|TRBV7-9
CASSLEGGQNYEQYF
>many|TRBJ1-1|TRBV28
CASRSDRVGTEAFF
>few|TRBJ2-7|TRBV6-5
CASIYSGGYGQYF
>few|TRBJ2-2|TRBV27
CASSFLPYRSTGELFF
>many|TRBJ1-5|TRBV4-1
CASSQRTFSNQPQHF
>once|TRBJ2-3|TRBV5-5
CASSSQGSADTQYF
>many|TRBJ2-1|TRBV24-1
CATSPGTGNEQFF
>many|TRBJ1-1|TRBV6-2/TRBV6-3
CASTQAGASEAFF
>medium-sized|TRBJ1-6|TRBV6-1
CASSEGPPLHF
>-|TRBJ2-7|TRBV30
CAWSVVCGRLGEQYF
>-|TRBJ1-2|TRBV11-2
CASSLDLGAGRDGYTF
>many|TRBJ2-2|TRBV30
CAWSSLGHSADTGELFF
>many|TRBJ2-1|TRBV6-5
CASSYLPSGNEQFF
>many|TRBJ2-5|TRBV12-3/TRBV12-4
CASSLSYKKETQYF
>many|TRBJ2-2|TRBV28
CASRTRAHTGELLF
>once|TRBJ1-1|TRBV20-1
CSARVLSGMNTEAFF
>many|TRBJ2-7|TRBV19
CASRGTDSGYEQYF
>few|TRBJ2-7|TRBV6-2/TRBV6-3
CASTKRTGGDEQYF
>many|TRBJ1-2|TRBV2
CASSEGDRGQIYGYTF
>many|TRBJ2-7|TRBV7-9
CASSVPSGEQYF
>many|TRBJ1-1|TRBV7-9
CASSPPTGLTEAFF
>many|TRBJ2-2|TRBV6-2/TRBV6-3
CASSGYSGSVTGELFF
>many|TRBJ2-7|TRBV29-1
CSVEVGGTVYEQYF
>many|TRBJ1-5|TRBV19
CASSGGGQGAFNQPQHF
>many|TRBJ2-5|TRBV28
CASTPGEETQYF
>once|TRBJ1-2|TRBV19
CASSIASPYRAHGYTF
>many|TRBJ2-1|TRBV27
CASTDQGLATYNEQFF
>many|TRBJ2-1|TRBV20-1
CSATTGTSGRYNEQFF
>many|TRBJ1-5|TRBV4-2
CASSQDRDSGVKPQHF
>many|TRBJ2-1|TRBV4-1
CASSHDGQTYNEQFF
>many|TRBJ2-7|TRBV11-2
CASRSLTGYEQYF
>many|TRBJ2-1|TRBV5-8
CASTLPGGKDNEQFF
>few|TRBJ2-5|TRBV20-1
CSAPPGDSGRGAQYF
>many|TRBJ2-1|TRBV7-9
CASSLGSYNEQFF
>many|TRBJ2-6|TRBV5-1
CASSLTGSSGANVLTF
>few|TRBJ1-2|TRBV6-1
CASRQGPDVYTF
>few|TRBJ2-7|TRBV6-1
CASIRQVLPSYEQYF
>many|TRBJ2-7|TRBV5-1
CASSPGQHYEQYF
>-|TRBJ2-5|TRBV2
CASTWTGGETQYF
>-|TRBJ2-1|TRBV7-2
CASSLAGARCNEHFF
>-|TRBJ2-7|TRBV20-1
CSARKTGSPYEQYF
>few|TRBJ2-3|TRBV2
CATRRQEARNEQYF
>-|TRBJ2-1|TRBV11-1
CASSLGEGTYNEQFF
>many|TRBJ2-3|TRBV3-1
CASSSAGVADADTQYF
>many|TRBJ2-1|TRBV20-1
CSARLTGGLNEQFF
>-|TRBJ2-7|TRBV20-1
CSARKTWGSVEQYF
>many|TRBJ1-5|TRBV12-3/TRBV12-4
CASSLRGRNQPQHF
>once|TRBJ1-5|TRBV28
CASSETGERRQPQHF
>many|TRBJ1-1|TRBV7-3
CASSQSGARAEAFF
>many|TRBJ1-1|TRBV6-1
CASSEFQEGLHTEAFF
>-|TRBJ1-2|TRBV28
CASREGRLGYGSTF
>-|TRBJ1-5|TRBV2
CASTATSSNQPQHF
>many|TRBJ2-5|TRBV6-1
CASSRTGQETQYF